The 11 T cell receptor beta chains in this list originate from one sample, sequenced in a study of T cell changes during pregnancy in multiple sclerosis. Profiling relied on immunoSEQ multiplex PCR, and the TCRdb table lists in-frame clones only, not all of them. Here the sample spans over 35,000 clones, 90% to 95% being singletons. The sample in question was CD8+ T cells from peripheral blood mononuclear cells, obtained before pregnancy. Receptors originate from a female donor with multiple sclerosis, enrolled in a pregnancy study.

The chain carries TRBV5-1 and TRBJ2-1; perhaps TRBD2 as D (6 bases). Trimming removed 2 bases at V and 9 bases at J, with 9 bases between. CDR1 and CDR2 from the germline V gene are SGHRS and YFSETQ. The CDR3 has 12 residues. The CDR3 loop reads CASSFISGEQFF. CDR3 nucleotides: TGCGCCAGCAGCTTCATTAGCGGTGAGCAGTTCTTC.

This clone was detected only once. J is TRBJ2-3 and V is TRBV11-2, with D perhaps TRBD1 (6 bases). The V gene lost 0 bases and the J gene lost 9 bases, with 10 bases spanning the gap. The CDR3 consists of 13 residues. Germline lookup yields CDR1 SGHAT and CDR2 FQNNGV. Written as DNA, the CDR3 is TGTGCCAGCAGCTTAGATCCTGGGGGCACGCAGTATTTT. It is translated as CASSLDPGGTQYF.

The chain joins TRBV6-1 to TRBJ2-7; the match to TRBD2 covers 13 bases. V was clipped by 6 bases and J by 7 bases; unmatched bases: 9. The CDR3 covers 15 residues. CDR1 is MNHNS and CDR2 is SASEGT in the germline V gene. The CDR3 is CASRDGTSGMGEQYF. As DNA, the CDR3 is TGTGCCAGCAGAGACGGGACTAGCGGGATGGGAGAGCAGTACTTC.

The V call is TRBV28, the J call TRBJ2-7; 8 bases map to TRBD2. The V and J ends lost 3 bases and 4 bases, in that order; junction bases with no gene match: 11. Germline CDR1 and CDR2: MDHEN and SYDVKM. This CDR3 has 16 amino acids. The CDR3 sequence: CASSFPGGLGAYEQYF. The DNA of the CDR3 is TGTGCCAGCAGTTTCCCCGGGGGACTAGGGGCTTACGAGCAGTACTTC.

This chain uses TRBV6-5 with TRBJ2-1; 7 positions agree with TRBD1. Trimming at V came to 6 bases and at J to 0 bases, leaving 5 bases not matched to a gene. Germline V gives CDR1 MNHEY, CDR2 SVGAGI. The CDR3 spans 15 residues. Written as DNA, the CDR3 is TGTGCCAGCAGCCTCCGGGACAGCTCCTACAATGAGCAGTTCTTC. It codes for CASSLRDSSYNEQFF.

The CDR3 is CASRPGLAGIDTQYF. The CDR3 nucleotides read TGTGCCAGCAGACCGGGACTAGCGGGAATAGATACGCAGTATTTT. The chain has TRBV28 and TRBJ2-3, with 13 bases fitting TRBD2. Germline-derived CDR1 and CDR2 are MDHEN and SYDVKM. This CDR3 spans 15 amino acids. V was pared by 6 bases and J by 5 bases, with 5 bases of the junction left unmatched.

The sample holds a few counts of this clone. The chain joins TRBV13 to TRBJ2-7, with 7 bases fitting TRBD2. After removal of 4 bases from V and 3 bases from J, the junction contained 9 bases not matched to a gene. The V gene's germline CDR1 is PRHDT and CDR2 FYEKMQ (reference sequence). CDR3 length: 15 amino acids. The CDR3 DNA follows: TGTGCCAGCAGCTCCGGGGGAGGGTCTTTCTACGAGCAGTACTTC. Its protein is CASSSGGGSFYEQYF.

V usage is TRBV7-8 and J usage is TRBJ2-3, with 7 bases aligning to TRBD2. The J segment lost 4 bases and the V segment lost 1 base, leaving 8 bases of the junction unmatched. This CDR3 comprises 16 residues. Germline V CDR1 and CDR2: SGHVS, FQNEAQ. Here the CDR3 reads CASSLEGLLIADTQYF. The CDR3 region has the DNA TGTGCCAGCAGCTTAGAGGGACTACTTATCGCAGATACGCAGTATTTT.

The chain links TRBV27 to TRBJ2-1; 14 bases align to TRBD2. Germline CDR1 MNHEY, CDR2 SMNVEV (reference sequence). The CDR3 spans 16 residues. Trimming removed 0 bases from V and 7 bases from J; junction bases left unmatched: 2. CDR3 amino acids: CASSLSTSGRANEQFF. In DNA form, the CDR3 reads TGTGCCAGCAGTTTATCGACTAGCGGGAGGGCAAATGAGCAGTTCTTC.

This clone has only one observation. The chain has TRBV19 and TRBJ1-2; a weak D match, TRBD1 (5 bases). CDR1 and CDR2 (germline): LNHDA, SQIVND (reference sequence). This CDR3 spans 13 amino acids. The ends were cut back, 1 base at V and 4 bases at J, with 7 bases in the middle. DNA of the CDR3: TGTGCCAGTAGTATAGGCCAGGGCTATGGCTACACCTTC. It codes for CASSIGQGYGYTF. Drawing the rest from reference TRBV19 and TRBJ1-2, the complete variable domain is DGGITQSPKYLFRKEGQNVTLSCEQNLNHDAMYWYRQDPGQGLRLIYYSQIVNDFQKGDIAEGYSVSREKKESFPLTVTSAQKNPTAFYLCASSIGQGYGYTFGSGTRLTVV.

This clone appeared a single time. The chain recombines TRBV18 with TRBJ1-1, with D possibly TRBD1 on 6 matching bases. The germline CDR1 and CDR2 sequences are KGHSH and LQKENI. V was trimmed by 6 bases and J by 1 base, leaving 18 bases between them. This CDR3 is 16 amino acids long. The CDR3 DNA reads TGTGCCAGCTCCCCCGGGGGGGCGGGGTGGAACACTGAAGCTTTCTTT. This translates into CASSPGGAGWNTEAFF.